This T cell receptor (beta chain) originates from a study of cytomegalovirus exposure and HLA in healthy donors. There were likely unrecorded immune exposures, though donors were nominally healthy when sampled. This clone occurred a few times. Both 60 Vbeta primers and 13 Jbeta primers went into the PCR. Using immunoSEQ multiplex PCR, the repertoire was profiled, and TCRdb retains in-frame clones only, with some absent. The sample contains around 88,000 clones, under 85% of which appear only once. The sample consisted of PBMCs. The TCR comes from a man in his fifties or sixties in good health and CMV-seropositive.

CDR3 DNA sequence: TGTGCCAGCAGCTTAGGGGGCAGGGGAATAAAGGATGAGCAGTTCTTC. Encoded protein: CASSLGGRGIKDEQFF. This chain links TRBV7-2 with TRBJ2-1; TRBD1 might be the D (6 bases). Germline CDR1 SGHTA, CDR2 FQGNSA. The V end was cut by 1 base, the J end by 8 bases, with 18 bases between. The CDR3 covers 16 residues.